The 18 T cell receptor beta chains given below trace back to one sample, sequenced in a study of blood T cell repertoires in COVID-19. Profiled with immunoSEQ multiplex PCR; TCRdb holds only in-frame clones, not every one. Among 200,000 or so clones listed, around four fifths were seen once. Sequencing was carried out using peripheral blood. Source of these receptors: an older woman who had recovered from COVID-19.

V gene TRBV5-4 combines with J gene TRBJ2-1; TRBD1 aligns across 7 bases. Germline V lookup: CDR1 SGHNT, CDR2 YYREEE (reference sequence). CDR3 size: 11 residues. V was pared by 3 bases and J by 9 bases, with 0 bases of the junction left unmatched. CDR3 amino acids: CASSSGGEQFF. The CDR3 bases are TGTGCCAGCAGCTCAGGGGGTGAGCAGTTCTTC.

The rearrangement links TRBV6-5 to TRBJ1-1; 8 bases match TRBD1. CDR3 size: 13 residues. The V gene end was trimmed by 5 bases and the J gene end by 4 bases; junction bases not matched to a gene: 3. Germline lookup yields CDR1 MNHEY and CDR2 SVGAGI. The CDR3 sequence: CASSPDRATEAFF. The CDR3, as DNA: TGTGCCAGCAGTCCGGACAGGGCCACTGAAGCTTTCTTT.

The CDR3 loop is CASSRVAQDTEAFF. CDR3 coding DNA: TGTGCCAGCAGCCGCGTGGCACAGGACACTGAAGCTTTCTTT. This chain connects TRBV3-1 (or the pseudogene TRBV3-2) to TRBJ1-1; TRBD1 is a possible D gene (5 bases). The V gene lost 4 bases and the J gene lost 3 bases, with 12 bases spanning the gap. This CDR3 region has 14 residues. Germline CDR1 reads LGHDT; CDR2 reads YNNKEL (reference sequence).

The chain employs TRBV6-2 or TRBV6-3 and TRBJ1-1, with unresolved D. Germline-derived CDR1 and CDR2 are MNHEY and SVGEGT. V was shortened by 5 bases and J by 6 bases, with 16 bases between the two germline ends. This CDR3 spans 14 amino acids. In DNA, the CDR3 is TGTGCCAGCAGTGGCCAAGTCGAATTCGCTGAAGCTTTCTTT. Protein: CASSGQVEFAEAFF.

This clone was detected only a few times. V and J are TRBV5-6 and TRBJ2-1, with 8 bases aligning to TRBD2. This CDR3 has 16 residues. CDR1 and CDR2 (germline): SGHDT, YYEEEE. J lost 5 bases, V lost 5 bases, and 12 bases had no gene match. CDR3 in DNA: TGTGCCAGCAGAATACACAGCGGGGGCACTAACAATGAGCAGTTCTTC. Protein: CASRIHSGGTNNEQFF.

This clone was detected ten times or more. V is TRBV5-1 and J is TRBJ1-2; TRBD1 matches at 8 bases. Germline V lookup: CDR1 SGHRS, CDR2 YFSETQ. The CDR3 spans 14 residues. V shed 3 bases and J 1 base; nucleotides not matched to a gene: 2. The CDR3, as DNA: TGCGCCAGCAGCTGGACAGGGCTTAACTATGGCTACACCTTC. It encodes CASSWTGLNYGYTF.

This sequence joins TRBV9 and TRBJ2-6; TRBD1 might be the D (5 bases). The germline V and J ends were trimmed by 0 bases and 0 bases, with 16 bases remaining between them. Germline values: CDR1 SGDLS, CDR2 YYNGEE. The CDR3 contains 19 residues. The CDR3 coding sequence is TGTGCCAGCAGCGTAGATGGACATCAAACCCTCTCTGGGGCCAACGTCCTGACTTTC. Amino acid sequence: CASSVDGHQTLSGANVLTF.

For the CDR3, the DNA is TGTGCCAGCAGGGGGGGGCGGGGCCAAGAGACCCAGTACTTC. It is translated as CASRGGRGQETQYF. V gene TRBV2 combines with J gene TRBJ2-5; D is perhaps TRBD2 (7 bases). CDR1 is SNHLY and CDR2 is FYNNEI in the germline V gene. The CDR3 covers 14 residues. The V end lost 6 bases, the J end lost 1 base, and 12 bases lay between the germline ends.

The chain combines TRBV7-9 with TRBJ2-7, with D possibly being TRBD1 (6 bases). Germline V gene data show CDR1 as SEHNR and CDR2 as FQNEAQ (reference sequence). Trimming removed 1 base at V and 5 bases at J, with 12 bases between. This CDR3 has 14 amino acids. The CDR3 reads CASSLVGARDEQYF. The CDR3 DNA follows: TGTGCCAGCAGCTTAGTGGGGGCTAGGGACGAGCAGTACTTC.

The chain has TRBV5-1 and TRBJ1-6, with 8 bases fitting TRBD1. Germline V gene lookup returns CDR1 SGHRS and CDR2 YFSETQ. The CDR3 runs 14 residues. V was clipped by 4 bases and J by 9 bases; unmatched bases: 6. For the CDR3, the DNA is TGCGCCAGCAGCGGACAGGGAAGTTTTTCACCCCTCCACTTT. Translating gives CASSGQGSFSPLHF.

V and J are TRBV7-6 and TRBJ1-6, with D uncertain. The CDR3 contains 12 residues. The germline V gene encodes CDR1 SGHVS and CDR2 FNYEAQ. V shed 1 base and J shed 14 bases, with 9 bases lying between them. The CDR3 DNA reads TGTGCCAGCAGCTTAGACAACCTAGCCCTCCACTTT. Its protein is CASSLDNLALHF.

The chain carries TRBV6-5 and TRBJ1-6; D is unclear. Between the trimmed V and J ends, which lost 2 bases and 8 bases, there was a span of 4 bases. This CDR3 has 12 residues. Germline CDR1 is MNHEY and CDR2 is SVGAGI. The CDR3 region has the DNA TGTGCCAGCAGTTACCTGTATTCACCCCTCCACTTT. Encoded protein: CASSYLYSPLHF.

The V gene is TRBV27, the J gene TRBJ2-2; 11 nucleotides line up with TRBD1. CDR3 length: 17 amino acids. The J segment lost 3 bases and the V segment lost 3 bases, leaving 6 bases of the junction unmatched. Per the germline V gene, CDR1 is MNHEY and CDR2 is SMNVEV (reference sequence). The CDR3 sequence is CASSFTGTGGYTGELFF. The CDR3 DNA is TGTGCCAGCAGTTTCACCGGGACAGGGGGATACACCGGGGAGCTGTTTTTT.

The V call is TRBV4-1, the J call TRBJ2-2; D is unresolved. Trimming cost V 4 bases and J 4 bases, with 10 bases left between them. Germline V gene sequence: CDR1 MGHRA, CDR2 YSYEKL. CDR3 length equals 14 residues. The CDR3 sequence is CASSRTTPTGELFF. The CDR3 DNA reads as TGCGCCAGCAGCCGTACTACTCCCACCGGGGAGCTGTTTTTT.

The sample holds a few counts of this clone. The CDR3 here is CASSPDREDEQFF. The CDR3 nucleotides are TGTGCCAGCAGCCCAGACAGGGAAGATGAGCAGTTCTTC. V is TRBV5-4 and J is TRBJ2-1; 7 bases agree with TRBD1. Germline V gene sequence: CDR1 SGHNT, CDR2 YYREEE (reference sequence). CDR3 length: 13 residues. The ends lost 4 bases at V and 8 bases at J; junction bases unmatched: 6. Full variable domain (remainder filled in from reference TRBV5-4 and TRBJ2-1): ETGVTQSPTHLIKTRGQQVTLRCSSQSGHNTVSWYQQALGQGPQFIFQYYREEENGRGNFPPRFSGLQFPNYSSELNVNALELDDSALYLCASSPDREDEQFFGPGTRLTVL.

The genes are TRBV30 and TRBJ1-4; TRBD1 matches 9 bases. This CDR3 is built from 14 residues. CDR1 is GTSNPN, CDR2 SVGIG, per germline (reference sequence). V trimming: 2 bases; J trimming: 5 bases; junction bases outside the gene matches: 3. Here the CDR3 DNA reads TGTGCCTGGAGTACCGGGACAGGGAATGAAAAACTGTTTTTT. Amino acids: CAWSTGTGNEKLFF.

As DNA, the CDR3 is TGTGCCAGCAGGGCGACAGACCACTACGAGCAGTACTTC. It encodes CASRATDHYEQYF. This rearrangement joins TRBV2 to TRBJ2-7; TRBD1 is a possible D gene (5 bases). The CDR3 length is 13 residues. Trimming cost V 6 bases and J 3 bases, with 12 bases left between them. Per the germline V gene, CDR1 is SNHLY and CDR2 is FYNNEI.

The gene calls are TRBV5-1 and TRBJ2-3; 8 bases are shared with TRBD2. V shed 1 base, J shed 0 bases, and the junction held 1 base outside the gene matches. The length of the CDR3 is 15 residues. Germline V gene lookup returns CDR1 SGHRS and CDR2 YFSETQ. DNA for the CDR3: TGCGCCAGCAGCTTGACGGGGGGGAGCACAGATACGCAGTATTTT. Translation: CASSLTGGSTDTQYF.